The clone carrying this T cell receptor (beta chain) was detected a few times. This entry comes from a study of blood T cell repertoires in COVID-19. The wider study: Specimens from acute and convalescent COVID-19 originated in the United States, Italy and Spain. PBMCs, B-cell-depleted T cells, or T cells were the source of the cDNA or gDNA that made up the material.

Germline values: CDR1 SQVTM, CDR2 ANQGSEA. This CDR3 region has 16 residues. V shed 7 bases and J 4 bases; nucleotides not matched to a gene: 18. As handled by the study authors: Amplification with reference gene primers provided the estimates of nucleated cell counts. Profiling relied on immunoSEQ multiplex PCR, and the TCRdb table lists in-frame clones only, not all of them. That table is the source of V, J and clone size, and D and trimming were worked out from the DNA. The sample has some 130,000 clones, 65% to 80% seen once. Sequencing used peripheral blood. This chain uses TRBV29-1 with TRBJ2-7; 8 positions match TRBD2. The receptor's source is a man in his 60s with acute or convalescent COVID-19. CDR3 protein: CSGLSEGGRSGYEQYF. CDR3 DNA: TGCAGCGGCCTAAGTGAGGGCGGGAGGTCTGGTTACGAGCAGTACTTC.